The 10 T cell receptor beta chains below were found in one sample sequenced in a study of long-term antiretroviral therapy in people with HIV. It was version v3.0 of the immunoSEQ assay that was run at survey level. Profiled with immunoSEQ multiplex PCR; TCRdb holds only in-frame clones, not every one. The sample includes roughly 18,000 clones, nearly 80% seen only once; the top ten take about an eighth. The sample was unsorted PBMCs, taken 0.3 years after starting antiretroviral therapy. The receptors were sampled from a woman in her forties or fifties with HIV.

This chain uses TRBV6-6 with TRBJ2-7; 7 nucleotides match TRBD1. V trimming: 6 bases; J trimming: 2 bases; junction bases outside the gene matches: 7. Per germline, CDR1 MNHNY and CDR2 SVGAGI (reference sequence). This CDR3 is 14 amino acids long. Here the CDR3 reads CASRPDRVTYEQYF. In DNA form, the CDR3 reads TGTGCCAGCAGACCAGACAGGGTAACCTACGAGCAGTACTTC.

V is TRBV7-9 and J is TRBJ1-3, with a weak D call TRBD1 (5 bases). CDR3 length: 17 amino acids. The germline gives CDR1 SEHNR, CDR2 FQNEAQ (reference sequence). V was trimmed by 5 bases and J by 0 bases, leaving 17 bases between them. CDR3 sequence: CASSRGDGRASGNTIYF. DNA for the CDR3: TGTGCCAGCAGCCGGGGCGACGGAAGGGCCTCTGGAAACACCATATATTTT.

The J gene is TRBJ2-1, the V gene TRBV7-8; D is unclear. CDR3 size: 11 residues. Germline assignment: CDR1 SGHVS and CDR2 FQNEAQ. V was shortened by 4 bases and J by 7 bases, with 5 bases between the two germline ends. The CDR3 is CASSWVNEQFF. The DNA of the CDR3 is TGTGCCAGCAGCTGGGTAAATGAGCAGTTCTTC.

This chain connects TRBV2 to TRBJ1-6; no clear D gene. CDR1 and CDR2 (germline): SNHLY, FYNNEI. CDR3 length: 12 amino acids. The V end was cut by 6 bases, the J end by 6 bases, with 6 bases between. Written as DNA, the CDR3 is TGTGCCAGCAGATTTAGTAATTCACCCCTCCACTTT. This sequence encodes CASRFSNSPLHF. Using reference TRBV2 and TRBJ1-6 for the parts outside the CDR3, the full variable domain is EPEVTQTPSHQVTQMGQEVILRCVPISNHLYFYWYRQILGQKVEFLVSFYNNEISEKSEIFDDQFSVERPDGSNFTLKIRSTKLEDSAMYFCASRFSNSPLHFGNGTRLTVT.

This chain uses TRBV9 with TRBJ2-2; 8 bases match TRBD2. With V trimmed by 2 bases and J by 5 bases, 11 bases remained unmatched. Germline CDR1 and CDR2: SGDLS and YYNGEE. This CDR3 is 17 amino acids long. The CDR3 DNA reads TGTGCCAGCAGCGTTCTCCCGCCGGGGGGGAGAACCGGGGAGCTGTTTTTT. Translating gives CASSVLPPGGRTGELFF.

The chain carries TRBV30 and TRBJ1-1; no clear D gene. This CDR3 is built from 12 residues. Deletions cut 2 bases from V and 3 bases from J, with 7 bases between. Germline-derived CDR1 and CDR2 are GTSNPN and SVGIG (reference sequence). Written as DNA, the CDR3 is TGTGCCTGGAGTTACTGGGACACTGAAGCTTTCTTT. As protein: CAWSYWDTEAFF.

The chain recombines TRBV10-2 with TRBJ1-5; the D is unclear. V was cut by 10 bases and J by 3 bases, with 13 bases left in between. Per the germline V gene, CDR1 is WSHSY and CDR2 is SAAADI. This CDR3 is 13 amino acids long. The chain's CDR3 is CATGLFINQPQHF. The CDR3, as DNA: TGCGCCACCGGGCTGTTTATCAATCAGCCCCAGCATTTT.

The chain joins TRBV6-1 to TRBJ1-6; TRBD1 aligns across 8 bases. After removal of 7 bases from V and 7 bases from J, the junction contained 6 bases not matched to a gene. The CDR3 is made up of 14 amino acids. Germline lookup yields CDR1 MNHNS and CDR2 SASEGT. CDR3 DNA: TGTGCCAGCATTCAGGGGGCGCCGAATTCACCCCTCCACTTT. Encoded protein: CASIQGAPNSPLHF.

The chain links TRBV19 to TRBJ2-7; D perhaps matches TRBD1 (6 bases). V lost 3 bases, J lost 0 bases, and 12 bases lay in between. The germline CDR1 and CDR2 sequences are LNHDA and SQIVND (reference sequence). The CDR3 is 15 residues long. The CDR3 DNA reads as TGTGCCAGTAGTATTTCCAGGGGTCCCTCCTACGAGCAGTACTTC. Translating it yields CASSISRGPSYEQYF.

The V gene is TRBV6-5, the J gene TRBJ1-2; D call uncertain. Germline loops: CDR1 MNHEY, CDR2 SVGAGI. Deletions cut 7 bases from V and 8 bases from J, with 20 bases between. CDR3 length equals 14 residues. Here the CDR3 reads CASMGRTTVKGYTF. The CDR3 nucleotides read TGTGCCAGCATGGGCAGGACTACCGTCAAAGGCTACACCTTC.